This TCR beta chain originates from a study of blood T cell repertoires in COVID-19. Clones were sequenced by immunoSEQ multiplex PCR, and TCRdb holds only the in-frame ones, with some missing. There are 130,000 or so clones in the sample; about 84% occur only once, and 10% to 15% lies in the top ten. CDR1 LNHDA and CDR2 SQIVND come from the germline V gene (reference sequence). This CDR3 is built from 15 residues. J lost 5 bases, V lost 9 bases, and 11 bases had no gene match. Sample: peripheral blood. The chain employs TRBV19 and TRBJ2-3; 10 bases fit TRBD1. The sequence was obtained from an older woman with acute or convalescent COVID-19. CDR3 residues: CASLPGQGTGDTQYF. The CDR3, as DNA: TGTGCCAGCCTGCCGGGACAGGGGACAGGAGATACGCAGTATTTT.